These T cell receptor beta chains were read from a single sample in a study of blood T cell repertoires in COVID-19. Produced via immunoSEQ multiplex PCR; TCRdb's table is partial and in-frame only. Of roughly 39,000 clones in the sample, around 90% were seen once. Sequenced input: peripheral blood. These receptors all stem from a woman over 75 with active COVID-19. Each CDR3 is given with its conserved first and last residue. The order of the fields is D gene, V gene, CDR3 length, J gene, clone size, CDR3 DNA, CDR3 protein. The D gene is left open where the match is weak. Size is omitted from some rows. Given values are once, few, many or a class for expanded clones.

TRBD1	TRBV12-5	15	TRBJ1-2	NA	TGTGCTAGTGGTTCCGGACAGGGGGCAGTGGAAGGCTACACCTTC	CASGSGQGAVEGYTF
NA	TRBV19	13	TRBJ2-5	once	TGTGCCAGTAGCCAGAATGGTCAAGAGACCCAGTACTTC	CASSQNGQETQYF
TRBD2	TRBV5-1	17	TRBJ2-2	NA	TGCGCCAGCAGCTTGGAAGTAACTAGCGGGACCACCGGGGAGCTGTTTTTT	CASSLEVTSGTTGELFF
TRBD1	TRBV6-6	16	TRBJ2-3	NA	TGTGCCAGCAGTTCCACTAGGGACAGGGGGCCTGATACGCAGTATTTT	CASSSTRDRGPDTQYF
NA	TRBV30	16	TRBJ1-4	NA	TGTACCTGGAGGTCAGGAAGGCAGGGCGGTAATGAAAAACTGTTTTTT	CTWRSGRQGGNEKLFF
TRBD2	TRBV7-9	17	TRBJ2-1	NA	TGTGCCAGCAGCCCTAGCGGGGGCCCTAGCTCCTACAATGAGCAGTTCTTC	CASSPSGGPSSYNEQFF
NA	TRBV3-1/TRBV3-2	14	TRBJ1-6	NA	TGTGCCAGCAGTGTAATAACCTATAATTCACCCCTCCACTTT	CASSVITYNSPLHF
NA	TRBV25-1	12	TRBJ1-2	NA	TGTGCCAGCAGTGCCTCAGGGAGGGCCGCGAACTTC	CASSASGRAANF
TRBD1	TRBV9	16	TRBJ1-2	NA	TGTGCCAGCAGCGGACGAGGAAACAGGGGCACCTATGGCTACACCTTC	CASSGRGNRGTYGYTF
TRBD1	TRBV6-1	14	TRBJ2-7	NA	TGTGCCAGCAGTGACCGGGACAGGTCCTACGAGCAGTACTTC	CASSDRDRSYEQYF
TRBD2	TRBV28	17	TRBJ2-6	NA	TGTGCCAGCGAACCCCTGGGGGGGAATTCTGGGGCCAACGTCCTGACTTTC	CASEPLGGNSGANVLTF
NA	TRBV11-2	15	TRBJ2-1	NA	TGTGCCAGCAGCTTAGGGGTACAGGCCTACAATGAGCAGTTCTTC	CASSLGVQAYNEQFF
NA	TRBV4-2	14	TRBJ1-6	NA	TGTGCCAGCAGCCAAGATCCCCGGGAATCACCCCTCCACTTT	CASSQDPRESPLHF
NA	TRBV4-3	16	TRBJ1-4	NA	TGCGCCAGCAGCCAATCCCTCCCGGGAGGGAATGAAAAACTGTTTTTT	CASSQSLPGGNEKLFF
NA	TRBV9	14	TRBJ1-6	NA	TGTGCCAGCAGCGTTGGACACCTTAATTCACCCCTCCACTTT	CASSVGHLNSPLHF
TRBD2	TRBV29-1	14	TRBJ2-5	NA	TGCAGCGCCCGGGCGGGAGGGAACCAAGAGACCCAGTACTTC	CSARAGGNQETQYF
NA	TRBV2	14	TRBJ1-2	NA	TGTGCCAGCACGTTTGTCTCAGGGGCCTATGGCTACACCTTC	CASTFVSGAYGYTF